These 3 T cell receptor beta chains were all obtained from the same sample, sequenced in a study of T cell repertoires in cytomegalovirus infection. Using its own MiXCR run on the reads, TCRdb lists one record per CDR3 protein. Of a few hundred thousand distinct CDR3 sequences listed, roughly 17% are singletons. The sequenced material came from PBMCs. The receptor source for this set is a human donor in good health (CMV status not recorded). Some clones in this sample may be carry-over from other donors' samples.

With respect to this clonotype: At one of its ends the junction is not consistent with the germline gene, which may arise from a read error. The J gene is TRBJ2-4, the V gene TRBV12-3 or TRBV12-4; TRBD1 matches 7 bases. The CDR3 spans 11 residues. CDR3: CASRATGSFFF. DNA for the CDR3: TGTGCCAGCAGAGCGACAGGGTCCTTTTTCTTC.

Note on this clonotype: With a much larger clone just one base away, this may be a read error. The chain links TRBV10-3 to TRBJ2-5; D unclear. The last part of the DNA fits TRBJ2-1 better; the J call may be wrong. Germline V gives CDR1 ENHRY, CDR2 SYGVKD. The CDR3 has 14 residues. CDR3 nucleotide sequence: TGTGCCATCAGTGAGTCGACGGGTTTGGAGACCCAGTTCTTC. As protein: CAISESTGLETQFF.

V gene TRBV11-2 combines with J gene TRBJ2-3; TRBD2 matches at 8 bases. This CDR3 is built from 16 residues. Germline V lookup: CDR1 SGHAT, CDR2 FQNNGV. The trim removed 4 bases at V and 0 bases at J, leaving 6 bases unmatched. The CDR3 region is CASSSIAGFSTDTQYF. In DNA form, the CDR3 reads TGTGCCAGCAGCTCCATAGCGGGATTTAGCACAGATACGCAGTATTTT.